The 7 T cell receptor beta chains given below trace back to one sample, sequenced in a study of T cell repertoires in aging, cancer and after chemotherapy. TCR beta rearrangements were amplified from peripheral blood genomic DNA. A mixed TRB-A/B primer pool amplified rearranged TRB by multiplex touch-down PCR. MiXCR was run by TCRdb on the multiplex PCR reads, yielding one entry per CDR3 protein. Seen here are around 5,000 distinct CDR3 sequences, 20% to 25% observed once, and the top ten hold roughly 3.6%. The sample consisted of blood. Receptors originate from a human donor in good health. The donor label of this sample is uncertain.

Relative to its sample, this clonotype is medium-sized. Compared with germline, one end of the junction differs, possibly owing to a read error. This chain connects TRBV5-6 to TRBJ2-5; D possibly corresponds to TRBD2 (7 bases). This CDR3 contains 14 residues. The germline V gene encodes CDR1 SGHDT and CDR2 YYEEEE. The CDR3 is CASSLGGRGETQYF. CDR3 coding DNA: TGTGCCAGCAGTTTGGGGGGGCGCGGGGAGACCCAGTACTTC.

In this sample, this clonotype is medium-sized. V gene TRBV19 combines with J gene TRBJ1-5, with a weak D call TRBD1 (6 bases). The germline CDR1 and CDR2 sequences are LNHDA and SQIVND (reference sequence). Deletions cut 5 bases from V and 0 bases from J, with 11 bases between. CDR3 length: 15 amino acids. CDR3 amino acids: CASSSVGGSNQPQHF. CDR3 coding DNA: TGTGCCAGTAGTTCGGTAGGGGGTAGCAATCAGCCCCAGCATTTT.

This clonotype is deemed medium-sized. The chain carries TRBV27 and TRBJ2-1; 13 bases agree with TRBD2. The CDR3 is 17 residues long. CDR1 and CDR2 from the germline V gene are MNHEY and SMNVEV (reference sequence). V was clipped by 5 bases and J by 5 bases; unmatched bases: 9. CDR3 nucleotide sequence: TGTGCCAGCAGTCAACGGACTAGCGGGGGAAGGGACAATGAGCAGTTCTTC. Amino acids: CASSQRTSGGRDNEQFF.

This clonotype was seen just once. The chain has TRBV12-3 or TRBV12-4 and TRBJ2-3; 8 nucleotides match TRBD2. After removal of 6 bases from V and 2 bases from J, the junction contained 1 base not matched to a gene. This CDR3 is built from 13 residues. This CDR3 is CASRLAVTDTQYF. CDR3 sequence (DNA): TGTGCCAGCAGACTAGCGGTCACAGATACGCAGTATTTT.

This clonotype was found a few times. The gene calls are TRBV7-3 and TRBJ1-1; maybe TRBD1 (6 bases). Deletions cut 5 bases from V and 6 bases from J, with 16 bases between. This CDR3 region has 14 residues. CDR1 is SGHTA, CDR2 FQGTGA, per germline. This CDR3 reads CASSEMGGAAEAFF. The CDR3 DNA reads TGTGCCAGCAGCGAAATGGGGGGGGCGGCTGAAGCTTTCTTT.

This clonotype is medium-sized within its sample. The chain couples TRBV13 to TRBJ2-3; D unresolved. The germline V gene has CDR1 PRHDT and CDR2 FYEKMQ (reference sequence). The CDR3 loop spans 15 amino acids. V was clipped by 0 bases and J by 4 bases, with 11 bases between them. In DNA, the CDR3 is TGTGCCAGCAGCTTAGGGGCTCGCGGTCCAGATACGCAGTATTTT. Residues: CASSLGARGPDTQYF.

The gene calls are TRBV11-2 and TRBJ1-1, with D perhaps matching TRBD1 (6 bases). The germline V gene has CDR1 SGHAT and CDR2 FQNNGV. Trimming stripped 0 bases from V and 4 bases from J, with 12 bases between. The CDR3 covers 15 residues. CDR3: CASSLDLTGTTEAFF. The CDR3 nucleotides are TGTGCCAGCAGCTTAGATTTAACAGGGACCACTGAAGCTTTCTTT.